The 4 T cell receptor beta chains listed next were all sequenced from one sample in a study of blood T cell repertoires in COVID-19. This table comes from immunoSEQ multiplex PCR, and its TCRdb copy is limited to in-frame clones, with some not included. Among tens of thousands of clones listed, more than 65% were seen once. The specimen was peripheral blood. The receptors come from an older woman with acute or convalescent COVID-19.

The chain uses TRBV11-3 and TRBJ2-1, with D uncertain. Germline V gives CDR1 SGHNT, CDR2 YENEEA. CDR3 length equals 13 residues. V lost 1 base and J 10 bases, leaving 11 bases between the germline ends. This CDR3 reads CASSLGVLREQFF. DNA for the CDR3: TGTGCCAGCAGCTTAGGCGTGTTGCGCGAGCAGTTCTTC. Drawing the rest from reference TRBV11-3 and TRBJ2-1, the complete variable domain is EAGVVQSPRYKIIEKKQPVAFWCNPISGHNTLYWYLQNLGQGPELLIRYENEEAVDDSQLPKDRFSAERLKGVDSTLKIQPAELGDSAVYLCASSLGVLREQFFGPGTRLTVL.

This chain uses TRBV6-5 with TRBJ2-6, with 7 bases fitting TRBD1. Per germline, CDR1 MNHEY and CDR2 SVGAGI. Trimming took 7 bases from V and 0 from J; bases not matched to a gene: 3. The CDR3 loop spans 15 amino acids. The chain's CDR3 is CASTGQSSGANVLTF. DNA for the CDR3: TGTGCCAGCACGGGACAGAGCTCTGGGGCCAACGTCCTGACTTTC.

J is TRBJ2-1 and V is TRBV9; D remains ambiguous. Trimming cost V 0 bases and J 8 bases, with 12 bases left between them. From germline, CDR1 is SGDLS and CDR2 YYNGEE. CDR3 length: 14 residues. The CDR3 nucleotides are TGTGCCAGCAGCGTAGCCCCGATACTGGATGAGCAGTTCTTC. Its translation: CASSVAPILDEQFF. The full variable domain, in which reference TRBV9 and TRBJ2-1 provide the parts outside the CDR3, is DSGVTQTPKHLITATGQRVTLRCSPRSGDLSVYWYQQSLDQGLQFLIQYYNGEERAKGNILERFSAQQFPDLHSELNLSSLELGDSALYFCASSVAPILDEQFFGPGTRLTVL.

The chain combines TRBV7-9 with TRBJ2-1; perhaps TRBD2 as D (6 bases). V dropped 1 base and J dropped 3 bases, with 13 bases sitting between them. CDR1 and CDR2 (germline): SEHNR, FQNEAQ (reference sequence). The CDR3 runs 16 residues. CDR3 loop: CASSLGLGGSYNEQFF. DNA for the CDR3: TGTGCCAGCAGCTTAGGGTTAGGAGGGAGCTACAATGAGCAGTTCTTC.